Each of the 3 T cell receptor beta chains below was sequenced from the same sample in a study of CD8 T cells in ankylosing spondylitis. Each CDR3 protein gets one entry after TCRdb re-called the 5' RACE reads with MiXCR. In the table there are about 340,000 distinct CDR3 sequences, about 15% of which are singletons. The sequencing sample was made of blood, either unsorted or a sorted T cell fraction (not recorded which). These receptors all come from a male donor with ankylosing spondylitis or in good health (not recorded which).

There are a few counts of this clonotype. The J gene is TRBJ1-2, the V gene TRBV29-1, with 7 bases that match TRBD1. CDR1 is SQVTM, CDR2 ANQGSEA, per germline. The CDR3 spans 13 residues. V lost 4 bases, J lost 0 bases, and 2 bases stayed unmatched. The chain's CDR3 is CSVGQGANYGYTF. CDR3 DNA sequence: TGCAGCGTTGGACAGGGAGCTAACTATGGCTACACCTTC.

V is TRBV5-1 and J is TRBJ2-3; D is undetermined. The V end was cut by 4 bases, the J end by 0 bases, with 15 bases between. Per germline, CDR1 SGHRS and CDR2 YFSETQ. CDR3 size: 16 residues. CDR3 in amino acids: CASSPGRVGSTDTQYF. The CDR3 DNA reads TGCGCCAGCAGCCCCGGTCGGGTCGGGAGCACAGATACGCAGTATTTT. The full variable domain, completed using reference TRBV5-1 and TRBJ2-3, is KAGVTQTPRYLIKTRGQQVTLSCSPISGHRSVSWYQQTPGQGLQFLFEYFSETQRNKGNFPGRFSGRQFSNSRSEMNVSTLELGDSALYLCASSPGRVGSTDTQYFGPGTRLTVL.

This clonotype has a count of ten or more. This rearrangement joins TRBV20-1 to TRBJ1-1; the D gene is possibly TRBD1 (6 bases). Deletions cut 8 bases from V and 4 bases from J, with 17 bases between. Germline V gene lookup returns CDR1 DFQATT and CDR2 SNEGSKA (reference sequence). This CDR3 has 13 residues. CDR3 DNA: TGCAGTACTATACAGGGACGAGGCACTGAAGCTTTCTTT. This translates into CSTIQGRGTEAFF.